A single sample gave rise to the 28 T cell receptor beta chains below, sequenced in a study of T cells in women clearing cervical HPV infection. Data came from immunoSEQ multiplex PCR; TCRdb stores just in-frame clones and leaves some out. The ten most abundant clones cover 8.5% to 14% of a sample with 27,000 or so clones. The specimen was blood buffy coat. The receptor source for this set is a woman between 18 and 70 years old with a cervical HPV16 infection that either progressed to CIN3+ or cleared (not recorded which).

The part of the CDR3 DNA that was read is TGCAGTGCTCTCGGACAAACAGGGATCAGCTATGGC. Its translation: CSALGQTGISYG. In full, the CDR3 reads CSALGQTGISYGYTF. This chain joins TRBV20-1 and TRBJ1-2, with D possibly TRBD1 on 6 matching bases. The read comes to an end 3 residues before the CDR3 does, leaving the germline J gene to fill in the end. This CDR3 is built from 15 residues. Germline assignment: CDR1 DFQATT and CDR2 SNEGSKA (reference sequence). The germline V and J ends were trimmed by 5 bases and 4 bases, with 20 bases remaining between them.

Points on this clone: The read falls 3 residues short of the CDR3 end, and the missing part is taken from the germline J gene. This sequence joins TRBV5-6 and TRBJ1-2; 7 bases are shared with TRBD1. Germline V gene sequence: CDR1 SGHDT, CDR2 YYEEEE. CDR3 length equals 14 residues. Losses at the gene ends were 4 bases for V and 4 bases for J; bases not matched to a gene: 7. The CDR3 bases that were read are TGTGCCAGCAGCCGTTCTGGGGACAGCTATGGC. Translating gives CASSRSGDSYG. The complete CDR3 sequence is CASSRSGDSYGYTF.

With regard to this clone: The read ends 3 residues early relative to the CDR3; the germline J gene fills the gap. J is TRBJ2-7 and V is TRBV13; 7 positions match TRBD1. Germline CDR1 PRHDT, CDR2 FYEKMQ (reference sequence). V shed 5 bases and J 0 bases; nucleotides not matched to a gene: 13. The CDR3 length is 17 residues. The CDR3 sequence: CASSHGYLQGFSYEQYF. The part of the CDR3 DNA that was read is TGTGCCAGCAGCCATGGGTATCTACAGGGGTTCTCCTACGAG.

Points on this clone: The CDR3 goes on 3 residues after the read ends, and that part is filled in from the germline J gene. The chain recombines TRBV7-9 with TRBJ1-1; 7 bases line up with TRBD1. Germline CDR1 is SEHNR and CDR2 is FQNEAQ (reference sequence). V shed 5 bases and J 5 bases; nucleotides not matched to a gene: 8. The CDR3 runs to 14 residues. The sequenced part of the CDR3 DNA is TGTGCCAGCAGCGCGACAGGGTGGAGGACTGAA. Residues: CASSATGWRTE. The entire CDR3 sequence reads CASSATGWRTEAFF.

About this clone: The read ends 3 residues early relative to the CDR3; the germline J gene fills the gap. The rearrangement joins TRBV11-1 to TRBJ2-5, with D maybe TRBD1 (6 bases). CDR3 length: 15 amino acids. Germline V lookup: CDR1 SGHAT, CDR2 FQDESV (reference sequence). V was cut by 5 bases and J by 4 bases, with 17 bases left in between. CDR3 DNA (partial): TGTGCCAGCAGCCAGGGGCCCCAGGGTGTAGAGACC. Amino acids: CASSQGPQGVET. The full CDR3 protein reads CASSQGPQGVETQYF.

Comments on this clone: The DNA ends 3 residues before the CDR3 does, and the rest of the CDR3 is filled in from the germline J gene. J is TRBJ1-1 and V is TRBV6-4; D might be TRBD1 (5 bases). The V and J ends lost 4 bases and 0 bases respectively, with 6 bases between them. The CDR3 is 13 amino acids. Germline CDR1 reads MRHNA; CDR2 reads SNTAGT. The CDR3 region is CASSAQVNTEAFF. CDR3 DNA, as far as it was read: TGTGCCAGCAGTGCACAGGTGAACACTGAA.

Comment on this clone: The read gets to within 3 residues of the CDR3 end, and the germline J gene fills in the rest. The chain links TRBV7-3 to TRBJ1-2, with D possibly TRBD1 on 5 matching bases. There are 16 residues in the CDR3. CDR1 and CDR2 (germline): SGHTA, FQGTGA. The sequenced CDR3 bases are TGTGCCAGCAGCAATTCCGGGACTAGGGGCACAGATACC. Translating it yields CASSNSGTRGTDT. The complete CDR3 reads CASSNSGTRGTDTYTF.

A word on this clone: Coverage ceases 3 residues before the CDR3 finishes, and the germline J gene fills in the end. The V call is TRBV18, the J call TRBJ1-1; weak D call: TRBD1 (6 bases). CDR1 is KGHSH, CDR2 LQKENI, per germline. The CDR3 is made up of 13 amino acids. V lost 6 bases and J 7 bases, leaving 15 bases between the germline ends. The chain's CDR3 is CASSPGANFEAFF. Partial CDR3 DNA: TGTGCCAGCTCCCCAGGGGCCAACTTTGAA.

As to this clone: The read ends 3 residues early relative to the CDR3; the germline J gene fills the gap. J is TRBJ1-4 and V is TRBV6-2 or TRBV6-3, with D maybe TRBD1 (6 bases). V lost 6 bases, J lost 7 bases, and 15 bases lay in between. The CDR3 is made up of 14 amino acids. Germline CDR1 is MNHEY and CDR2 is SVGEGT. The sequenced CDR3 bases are TGTGCCAGCAGCCAACAGGGACGTGGTGAAAAA. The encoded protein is CASSQQGRGEK. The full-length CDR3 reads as CASSQQGRGEKLFF.

CDR3 loop: CASSVDGNQPQHF. CDR3 DNA (partial): TGTGCCAGCAGCGTAGACGGGAATCAGCCC. The chain is built from TRBV9 and TRBJ1-5, with unresolved D. The read falls 3 residues short of the CDR3 end, and the missing part is taken from the germline J gene. Germline V lookup: CDR1 SGDLS, CDR2 YYNGEE. The CDR3 loop spans 13 amino acids. Trimming removed 0 bases at V and 4 bases at J, with 5 bases between.

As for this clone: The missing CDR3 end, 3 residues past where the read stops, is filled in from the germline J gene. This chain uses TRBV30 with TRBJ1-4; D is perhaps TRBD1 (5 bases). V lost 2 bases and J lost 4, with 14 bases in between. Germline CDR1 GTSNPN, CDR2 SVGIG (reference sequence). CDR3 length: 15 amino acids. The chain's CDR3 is CAWSRSEGINEKLFF. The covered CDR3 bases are TGTGCCTGGAGTCGGTCGGAGGGGATTAATGAAAAA. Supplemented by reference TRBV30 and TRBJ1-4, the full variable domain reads SQTIHQWPATLVQPVGSPLSLECTVEGTSNPNLYWYRQAAGRGLQLLFYSVGIGQISSEVPQNLSASRPQDRQFILSSKKLLLSDSGFYLCAWSRSEGINEKLFFGSGTQLSVL.

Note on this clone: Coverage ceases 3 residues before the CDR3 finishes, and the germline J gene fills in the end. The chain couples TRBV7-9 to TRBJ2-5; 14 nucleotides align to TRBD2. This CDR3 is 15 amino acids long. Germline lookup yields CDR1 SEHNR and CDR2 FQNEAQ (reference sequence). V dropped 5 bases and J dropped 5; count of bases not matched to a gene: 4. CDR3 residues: CASSPGLAGVETQYF. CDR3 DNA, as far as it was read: TGTGCCAGCAGCCCGGGACTAGCGGGGGTGGAGACC.

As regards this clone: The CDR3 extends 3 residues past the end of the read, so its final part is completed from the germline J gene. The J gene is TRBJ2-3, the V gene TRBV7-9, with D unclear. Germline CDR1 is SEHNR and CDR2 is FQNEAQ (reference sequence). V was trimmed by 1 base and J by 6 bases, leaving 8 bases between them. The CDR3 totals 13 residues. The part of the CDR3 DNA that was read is TGTGCCAGCAGCTTAGATGGCAGGGATACG. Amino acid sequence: CASSLDGRDT. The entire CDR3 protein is CASSLDGRDTQYF. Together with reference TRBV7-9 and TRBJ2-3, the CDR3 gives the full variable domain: DTGVSQNPRHKITKRGQNVTFRCDPISEHNRLYWYRQTLGQGPEFLTYFQNEAQLEKSRLLSDRFSAERPKGSFSTLEIQRTEQGDSAMYLCASSLDGRDTQYFGPGTRLTVL.

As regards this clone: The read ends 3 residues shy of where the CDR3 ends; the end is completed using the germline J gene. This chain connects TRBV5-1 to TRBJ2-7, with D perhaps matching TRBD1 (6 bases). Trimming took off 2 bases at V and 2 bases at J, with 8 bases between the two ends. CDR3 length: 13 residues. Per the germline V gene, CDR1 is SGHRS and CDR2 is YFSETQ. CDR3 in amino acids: CASSLQGTYEQYF. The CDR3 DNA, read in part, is TGCGCCAGCAGCTTACAGGGAACCTACGAG.

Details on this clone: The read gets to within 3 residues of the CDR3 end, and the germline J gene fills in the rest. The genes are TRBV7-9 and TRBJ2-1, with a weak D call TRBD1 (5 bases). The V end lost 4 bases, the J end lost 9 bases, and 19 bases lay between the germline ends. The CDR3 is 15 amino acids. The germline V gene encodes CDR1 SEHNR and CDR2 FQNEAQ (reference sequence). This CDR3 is CASSSWGLSIGEQFF. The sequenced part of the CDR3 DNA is TGTGCCAGCAGCTCTTGGGGCCTCAGTATTGGTGAG. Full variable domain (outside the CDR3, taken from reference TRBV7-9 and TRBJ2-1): DTGVSQNPRHKITKRGQNVTFRCDPISEHNRLYWYRQTLGQGPEFLTYFQNEAQLEKSRLLSDRFSAERPKGSFSTLEIQRTEQGDSAMYLCASSSWGLSIGEQFFGPGTRLTVL.

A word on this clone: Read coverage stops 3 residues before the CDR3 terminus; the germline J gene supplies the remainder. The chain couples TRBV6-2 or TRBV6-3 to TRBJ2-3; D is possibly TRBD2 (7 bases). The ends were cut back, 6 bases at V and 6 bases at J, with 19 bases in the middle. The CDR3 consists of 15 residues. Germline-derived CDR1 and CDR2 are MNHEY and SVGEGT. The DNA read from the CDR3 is TGTGCCAGCAGGACTCTAGGGGGGGGCCGTGATACG. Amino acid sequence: CASRTLGGGRDT. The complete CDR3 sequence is CASRTLGGGRDTQYF.

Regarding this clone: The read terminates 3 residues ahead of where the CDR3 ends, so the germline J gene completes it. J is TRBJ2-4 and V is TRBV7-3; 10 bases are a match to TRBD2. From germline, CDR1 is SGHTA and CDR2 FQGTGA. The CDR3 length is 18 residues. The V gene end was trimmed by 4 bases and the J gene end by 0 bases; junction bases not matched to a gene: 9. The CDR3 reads CASSSWTSGGIAKNIQYF. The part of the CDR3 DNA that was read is TGTGCCAGCAGCTCGTGGACTAGCGGAGGCATAGCCAAAAACATT.

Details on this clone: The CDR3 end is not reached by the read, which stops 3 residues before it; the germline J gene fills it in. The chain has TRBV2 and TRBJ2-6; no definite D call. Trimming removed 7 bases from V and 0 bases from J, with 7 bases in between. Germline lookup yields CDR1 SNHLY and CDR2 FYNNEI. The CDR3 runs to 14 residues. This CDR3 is CASIPRSGANVLTF. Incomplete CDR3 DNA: TGTGCCAGCATCCCCCGCTCTGGGGCCAACGTC.

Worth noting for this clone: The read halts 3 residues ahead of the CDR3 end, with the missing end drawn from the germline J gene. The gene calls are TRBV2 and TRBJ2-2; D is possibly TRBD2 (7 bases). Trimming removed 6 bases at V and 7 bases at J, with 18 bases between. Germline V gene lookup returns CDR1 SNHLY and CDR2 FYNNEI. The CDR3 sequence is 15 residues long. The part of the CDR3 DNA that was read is TGTGCCAGCAGAAGGGGGGGCCTCTTAGTCGGGGAG. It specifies CASRRGGLLVGE. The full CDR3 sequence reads CASRRGGLLVGELFF.

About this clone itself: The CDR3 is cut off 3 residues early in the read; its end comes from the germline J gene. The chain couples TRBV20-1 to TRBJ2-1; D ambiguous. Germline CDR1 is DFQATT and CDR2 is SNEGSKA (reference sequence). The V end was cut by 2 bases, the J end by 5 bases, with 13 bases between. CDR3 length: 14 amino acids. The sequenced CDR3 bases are TGCAGTGCTAGAACCCCGAACCGGGACAATGAG. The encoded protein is CSARTPNRDNE. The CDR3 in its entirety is CSARTPNRDNEQFF.

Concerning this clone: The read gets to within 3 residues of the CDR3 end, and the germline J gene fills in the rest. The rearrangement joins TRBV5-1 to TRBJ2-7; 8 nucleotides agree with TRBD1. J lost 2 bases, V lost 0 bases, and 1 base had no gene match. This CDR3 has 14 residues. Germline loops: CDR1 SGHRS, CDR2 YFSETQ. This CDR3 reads CASSLARGPYEQYF. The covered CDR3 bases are TGCGCCAGCAGCTTGGCCAGGGGGCCCTACGAG.

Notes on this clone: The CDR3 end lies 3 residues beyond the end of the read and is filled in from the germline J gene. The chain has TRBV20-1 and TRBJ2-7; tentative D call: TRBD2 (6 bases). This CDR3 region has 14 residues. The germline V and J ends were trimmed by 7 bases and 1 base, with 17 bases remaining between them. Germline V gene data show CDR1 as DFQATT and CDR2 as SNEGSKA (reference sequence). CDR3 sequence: CSVLPGTGSYEQYF. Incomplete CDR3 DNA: TGCAGTGTACTCCCTGGGACTGGTTCCTACGAG.

The sequenced part of the CDR3 DNA is TGTGCCAGCAGCTTGGGACAAGACTACGAG. Protein: CASSLGQDYE. Given in full, the CDR3 is CASSLGQDYEQYF. The chain carries TRBV7-7 and TRBJ2-7, with a possible D match to TRBD1 (6 bases). The CDR3 end is not reached by the read, which stops 3 residues before it; the germline J gene fills it in. The V end lost 3 bases, the J end lost 3 bases, and 9 bases lay between the germline ends. The CDR3 totals 13 residues. Germline CDR1 reads SSHAT; CDR2 reads FNYEAQ (reference sequence).

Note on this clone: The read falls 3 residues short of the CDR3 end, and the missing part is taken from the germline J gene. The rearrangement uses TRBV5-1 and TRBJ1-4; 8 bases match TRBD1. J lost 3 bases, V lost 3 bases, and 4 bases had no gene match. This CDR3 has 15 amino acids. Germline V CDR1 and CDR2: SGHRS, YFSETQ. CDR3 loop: CASSSSGQANEKLFF. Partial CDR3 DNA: TGCGCCAGCAGCTCCTCGGGACAGGCTAATGAAAAA.

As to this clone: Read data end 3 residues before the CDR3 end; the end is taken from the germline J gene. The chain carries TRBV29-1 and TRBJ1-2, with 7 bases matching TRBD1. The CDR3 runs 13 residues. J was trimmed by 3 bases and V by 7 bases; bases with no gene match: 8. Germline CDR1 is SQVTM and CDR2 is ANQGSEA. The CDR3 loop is CSAGGQGDYGYTF. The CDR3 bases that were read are TGCAGCGCTGGAGGGCAGGGGGACTATGGC.

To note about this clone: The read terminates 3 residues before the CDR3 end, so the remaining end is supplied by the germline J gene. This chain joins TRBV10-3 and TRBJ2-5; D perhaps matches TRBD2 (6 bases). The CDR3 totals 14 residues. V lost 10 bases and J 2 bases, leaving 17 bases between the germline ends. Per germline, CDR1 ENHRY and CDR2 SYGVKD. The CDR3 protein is CATRGSSDQETQYF. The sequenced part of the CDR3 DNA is TGTGCCACCCGGGGGTCATCCGATCAAGAGACC.

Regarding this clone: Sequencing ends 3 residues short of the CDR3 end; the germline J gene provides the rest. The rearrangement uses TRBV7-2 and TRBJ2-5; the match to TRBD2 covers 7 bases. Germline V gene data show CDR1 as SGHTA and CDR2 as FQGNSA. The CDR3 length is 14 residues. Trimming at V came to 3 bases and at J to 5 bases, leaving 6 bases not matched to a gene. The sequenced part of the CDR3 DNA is TGTGCCAGCAGCTTTAAATTGGGGGGGGAGACC. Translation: CASSFKLGGET. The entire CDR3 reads CASSFKLGGETQYF.

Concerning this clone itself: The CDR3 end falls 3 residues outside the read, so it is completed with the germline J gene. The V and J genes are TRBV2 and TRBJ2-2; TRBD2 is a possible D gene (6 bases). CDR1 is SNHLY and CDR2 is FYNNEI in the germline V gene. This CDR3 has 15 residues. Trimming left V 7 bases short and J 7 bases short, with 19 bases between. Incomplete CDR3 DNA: TGTGCCAGCAACGGGGCGGGGCCAGTGGGCGGGGAG. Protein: CASNGAGPVGGE. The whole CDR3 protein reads CASNGAGPVGGELFF. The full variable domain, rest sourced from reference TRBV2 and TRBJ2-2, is EPEVTQTPSHQVTQMGQEVILRCVPISNHLYFYWYRQILGQKVEFLVSFYNNEISEKSEIFDDQFSVERPDGSNFTLKIRSTKLEDSAMYFCASNGAGPVGGELFFGEGSRLTVL.